This TCR beta chain was documented in a study of cytotoxic CD8 clonotypes in ibrutinib-treated CLL. Study-level background: An average of roughly 270,000 productive templates and around 100,000 productive rearrangements was obtained per sample.

The length of the CDR3 is 17 residues. V dropped 1 base and J dropped 0 bases, with 13 bases sitting between them. Germline V gives CDR1 MGHRA, CDR2 YSYEKL. Profiling relied on immunoSEQ multiplex PCR, and the TCRdb table lists in-frame clones only, not all of them. The sample shows under 200,000 clones, approximately 77% of them seen only once. The gene calls are TRBV4-1 and TRBJ1-3; TRBD1 is a possible D gene (5 bases). The receptor was isolated from a human donor with chronic lymphocytic leukemia. The material sequenced was PBMCs, taken after 12 months of ibrutinib treatment. The CDR3 here is CASSQVKGTYSGNTIYF. The CDR3 DNA is TGCGCCAGCAGCCAAGTTAAAGGGACCTACTCTGGAAACACCATATATTTT.